This is a list of T cell receptor beta chains from one sample in a study of blood T cell repertoires in COVID-19. Generated by immunoSEQ multiplex PCR, the TCRdb table keeps only in-frame clones and is missing some. This table has about 59,000 clones, over 70% appearing once. Sequenced sample: peripheral blood. Receptors originate from a woman in her seventies with acute or convalescent COVID-19. The CDR3 runs from the conserved cysteine through the conserved F or W. A D gene is named only where the DNA matches it firmly. Clone size is given for some rows only: seen once, a few or many times, or a class if the clone is expanded.

j_call clone_size v_call d_call cdr3_aa cdr3_nt
TRBJ2-4 - TRBV5-1 TRBD1 CASSAGQGRDIQYF TGCGCCAGCAGCGCCGGACAGGGAAGGGACATTCAGTACTTC
TRBJ1-3 medium-sized TRBV21-1 - CASSNVSGSSGNTIYF TGTGCCAGCAGCAACGTAAGTGGGAGCTCTGGAAACACCATATATTTT
TRBJ1-2 - TRBV11-2 - CASSLVAASYTF TGTGCCAGCAGCTTAGTTGCGGCAAGCTACACCTTC
TRBJ1-6 - TRBV12-5 - CASGLGTGDRVSSYNSPLHF -
TRBJ2-5 - TRBV2 TRBD2 CASTRTSGGSKTQYF TGTGCCAGCACCCGGACTAGCGGGGGGTCGAAGACCCAGTACTTC
TRBJ2-1 - TRBV11-1 TRBD2 CASSLSQRGGRDEQFF TGTGCCAGCAGCCTCTCCCAGCGGGGGGGCCGCGATGAGCAGTTCTTC
TRBJ1-2 - TRBV5-1 TRBD1 CASSPLDRGVGGYTF TGCGCCAGCAGCCCGCTTGACAGGGGAGTAGGTGGCTACACCTTC
TRBJ1-1 - TRBV30 - CAWTPPLGQRNTEAFF TGTGCCTGGACCCCCCCCCTTGGACAGAGGAACACTGAAGCTTTCTTT
TRBJ2-3 once TRBV6-5 - CASSRGRDSTDTQYF TGTGCCAGCAGTCGTGGGCGGGACTCAACAGATACGCAGTATTTT
TRBJ2-3 - TRBV5-6 - CASSLGLGGTQYF TGTGCCAGCAGCTTGGGCCTGGGGGGTACGCAGTATTTT
TRBJ2-7 - TRBV5-1 - CASSLPAYEQYF TGCGCCAGCAGCTTGCCCGCCTACGAGCAGTACTTC
TRBJ1-2 - TRBV5-4 TRBD1 CASSLGRDRVSGYTF TGTGCCAGCAGCTTGGGGAGAGACAGGGTGTCGGGCTACACCTTC
TRBJ2-3 - TRBV6-6 - CASRRSDTQYF TGTGCCAGCAGGAGATCAGATACGCAGTATTTT
TRBJ1-5 once TRBV7-2 - CASSLGFGRGPQHF TGTGCCAGCAGCTTAGGTTTCGGCCGAGGGCCCCAGCATTTT
TRBJ1-2 - TRBV7-9 TRBD1 CASSHGQDQRVAGYTF TGTGCCAGCAGCCACGGACAGGACCAAAGGGTAGCTGGCTACACCTTC
TRBJ1-2 - TRBV13 - CASSFLGPSVNRVYGYTF TGTGCCAGCAGCTTCTTGGGCCCCTCCGTAAACAGGGTCTATGGCTACACCTTC
TRBJ2-3 - TRBV14 - CASSHTRTRSRTDTQYF TGTGCCAGCAGCCACACTAGGACCCGCTCTCGCACAGATACGCAGTATTTT
TRBJ1-1 - TRBV7-8 TRBD1 CASSLNSGTGLDEAFF TGTGCCAGCAGCTTGAATTCCGGGACAGGGCTAGATGAAGCTTTCTTT
TRBJ2-1 - TRBV9 TRBD1 CASSVAGQGYNEQFF TGTGCCAGCAGCGTAGCAGGACAGGGCTACAATGAGCAGTTCTTC
TRBJ1-1 - TRBV28 - CASSLWNTEAFF TGTGCCAGCAGCCTCTGGAACACTGAAGCTTTCTTT
TRBJ1-6 - TRBV7-9 - CVSGDTDSPLHF TGTGTCAGCGGGGACACCGATTCACCCCTCCACTTT
TRBJ1-2 - TRBV7-9 - CASSLADTYGYTF TGTGCCAGCAGCTTAGCCGACACCTATGGCTACACCTTC
TRBJ1-2 - TRBV5-8 - CASSLGGVPHGYTF TGTGCCAGCAGCTTGGGCGGGGTCCCGCATGGCTACACCTTC
TRBJ2-3 - TRBV7-6 TRBD2 CASSRLAGSTDTQYF TGTGCCAGCAGTAGACTAGCGGGGAGCACAGATACGCAGTATTTT
TRBJ1-2 few TRBV7-2 - CASSSDIRNGYTF TGTGCCAGCAGTTCGGACATCCGAAACGGCTACACCTTC
TRBJ1-2 - TRBV10-3 - CAISEPGESSYGYTF TGTGCCATCAGTGAGCCAGGTGAATCTTCCTATGGCTACACCTTC